The 8 T cell receptor beta chains in this list originate from one sample, sequenced in a study of cytomegalovirus exposure and HLA in healthy donors. Assay: immunoSEQ multiplex PCR; the TCRdb copy retains only in-frame clones and omits some. This repertoire shows 160,000 or so clones, approximately 84% found once; its top ten account for roughly 10%. The sequenced material came from PBMCs. These receptor sequences come from a young man in good health and CMV-seropositive.

The chain has TRBV4-3 and TRBJ1-6; 10 bases fit TRBD1. With 2 bases clipped from V and 7 bases from J, the junction kept 5 bases outside the gene matches. CDR3 length: 16 residues. Germline values: CDR1 LGHNA, CDR2 YSLEER. The CDR3 region is CASSQNPGQGNSPLHF. The CDR3 DNA sequence: TGCGCCAGCAGCCAAAATCCGGGACAGGGGAATTCACCCCTCCACTTT.

The CDR3 DNA reads as TGTGCCAGCAGCGTTCTGTCTACGAACACTGAAGCTTTCTTT. This codes for CASSVLSTNTEAFF. The chain carries TRBV9 and TRBJ1-1; D remains unclear. Trimming shortened V by 2 bases and J by 1 base, and 9 bases separated the two germline ends. This CDR3 has 14 residues. Germline values: CDR1 SGDLS, CDR2 YYNGEE.

V is TRBV29-1 and J is TRBJ2-6; the match to TRBD1 covers 12 bases. CDR3 length equals 17 residues. With 6 bases clipped from V and 1 base from J, the junction kept 7 bases outside the gene matches. Germline V gene sequence: CDR1 SQVTM, CDR2 ANQGSEA. The CDR3 bases are TGCAGCGTGGGTAGGGGACAGGGGGCTTCTGGGGCCAACGTCCTGACTTTC. Encoded protein: CSVGRGQGASGANVLTF.

The chain recombines TRBV5-6 with TRBJ1-6; 10 positions match TRBD1. This CDR3 is built from 16 residues. The V and J ends lost 3 bases and 7 bases, in that order; junction bases with no gene match: 7. CDR1 is SGHDT, CDR2 YYEEEE, per germline. CDR3 amino acids: CASSSWGGQGNSPLHF. DNA for the CDR3: TGTGCCAGCAGCTCCTGGGGGGGACAGGGGAATTCACCCCTCCACTTT.

This clone was counted a few times. The sample carries other DNA sequences with the same CDR3. The chain employs TRBV30 and TRBJ1-3; possibly TRBD1 for D (6 bases). This CDR3 is built from 13 residues. The V and J ends lost 3 bases and 4 bases respectively, with 10 bases between them. The germline V gene has CDR1 GTSNPN and CDR2 SVGIG (reference sequence). This chain's CDR3 is CAWSADSGNTIYF. The CDR3 DNA follows: TGTGCCTGGAGCGCGGACAGCGGAAACACCATATATTTT.

This clone was recorded only once. This chain uses TRBV2 with TRBJ1-1; possible D gene TRBD1, 5 bases. V was shortened by 2 bases and J by 3 bases, with 13 bases between the two germline ends. The CDR3 length is 15 residues. Germline values: CDR1 SNHLY, CDR2 FYNNEI. This CDR3 reads CASSETDPRDTEAFF. In DNA form, the CDR3 reads TGTGCCAGCAGTGAAACGGACCCCAGGGACACTGAAGCTTTCTTT.

V is TRBV7-9 and J is TRBJ2-3; 8 positions agree with TRBD2. The ends lost 5 bases at V and 4 bases at J; junction bases unmatched: 8. Germline CDR1 reads SEHNR; CDR2 reads FQNEAQ (reference sequence). The CDR3 consists of 15 residues. DNA for the CDR3: TGTGCCAGCAGCCCCGGGGGGGCCACTGCAGATACGCAGTATTTT. The encoded protein is CASSPGGATADTQYF.

The J gene is TRBJ2-1, the V gene TRBV29-1, with 10 bases matching TRBD2. With 6 bases clipped from V and 0 bases from J, the junction kept 11 bases outside the gene matches. The CDR3 length is 17 residues. Germline values: CDR1 SQVTM, CDR2 ANQGSEA. In nucleotides, the CDR3 is TGCAGCGTCCCGGGACTAGCGTCAGTTTACTCCTACAATGAGCAGTTCTTC. It codes for CSVPGLASVYSYNEQFF.